This TCR beta chain originates from a study of blood T cell repertoires in COVID-19. Germline CDR1 GTSNPN, CDR2 SVGIG (reference sequence). V was clipped by 6 bases and J by 1 base, with 7 bases between them. This CDR3 contains 12 residues. Sequenced by immunoSEQ multiplex PCR; TCRdb stores in-frame clones only, minus some. The data show fewer than 350,000 clones, 80% to 90% seen once. The receptor's source is a man under 40 who had recovered from COVID-19. What was sequenced was PBMCs or T cells enriched from blood (not recorded which). The chain is built from TRBV30 and TRBJ1-5; D is unclear. The CDR3, as DNA: TGTGCCTGCCGGGTGAGCAATCAGCCCCAGCATTTT. As protein: CACRVSNQPQHF.